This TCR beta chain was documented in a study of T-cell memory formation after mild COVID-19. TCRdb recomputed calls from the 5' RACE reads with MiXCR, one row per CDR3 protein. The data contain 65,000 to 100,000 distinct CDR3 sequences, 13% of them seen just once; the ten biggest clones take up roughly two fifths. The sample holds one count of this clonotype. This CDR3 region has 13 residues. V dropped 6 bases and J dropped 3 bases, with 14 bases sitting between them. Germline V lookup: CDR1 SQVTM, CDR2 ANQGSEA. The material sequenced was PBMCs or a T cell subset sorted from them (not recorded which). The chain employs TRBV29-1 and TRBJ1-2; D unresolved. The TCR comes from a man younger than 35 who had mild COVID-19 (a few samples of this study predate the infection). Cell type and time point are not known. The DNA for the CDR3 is TGCAGCGTGCCGGGGAGGGTACACTATGGCTACACCTTC. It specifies CSVPGRVHYGYTF.